The rows below give T cell receptor beta chains drawn from one sample of a study of cytomegalovirus exposure and HLA in healthy donors. Repertoires were generated with immunoSEQ multiplex PCR, while TCRdb's copy carries only in-frame clones and drops some. The table includes more than 95,000 clones, approximately 88% detected once. Sequenced sample: PBMCs. Receptors originate from a man aged 18 to 35 in good health and CMV-seronegative. The CDR3 runs from the conserved cysteine through the conserved F or W. A D gene is named only where the DNA matches it firmly. Only some rows state a clone size, as once, few, many or a class for expanded clones.

J gene: TRBJ1-5
D gene: NA
V gene: TRBV2
clone size: NA
CDR3 protein: CASSEGGGTNQPQHF
CDR3 DNA: TGTGCCAGCAGTGAAGGGGGGGGCACCAATCAGCCCCAGCATTTT

J gene: TRBJ2-2
D gene: TRBD2
V gene: TRBV6-5
clone size: NA
CDR3 protein: CASSYSFAGGTGELFF
CDR3 DNA: TGTGCCAGCAGTTACTCTTTTGCGGGGGGCACCGGGGAGCTGTTTTTT

J gene: TRBJ1-4
D gene: NA
V gene: TRBV7-6
clone size: NA
CDR3 protein: CASSASTGFDEKLFF
CDR3 DNA: TGTGCCAGCAGCGCCTCGACAGGATTTGATGAAAAACTGTTTTTT

J gene: TRBJ2-7
D gene: NA
V gene: TRBV14
clone size: NA
CDR3 protein: CASSQEGGIPLRYEQYF
CDR3 DNA: TGTGCCAGCAGCCAAGAGGGCGGGATCCCTCTTAGGTACGAGCAGTACTTC

J gene: TRBJ1-3
D gene: NA
V gene: TRBV6-6
clone size: NA
CDR3 protein: CASSYTGQNSGNTIYF
CDR3 DNA: TGTGCCAGCAGTTACACCGGACAGAACTCTGGAAACACCATATATTTT

J gene: TRBJ1-4
D gene: NA
V gene: TRBV7-2
clone size: NA
CDR3 protein: CASSRTQVSNEKLFF
CDR3 DNA: TGTGCCAGCAGCCGAACCCAGGTTTCTAATGAAAAACTGTTTTTT

J gene: TRBJ1-2
D gene: NA
V gene: TRBV18
clone size: NA
CDR3 protein: CASSPLSSQAYGYTF
CDR3 DNA: TGTGCCAGCTCACCACTATCCAGTCAGGCGTATGGCTACACCTTC

J gene: TRBJ1-3
D gene: NA
V gene: TRBV28
clone size: NA
CDR3 protein: CASNRGFSGNTIYF
CDR3 DNA: TGTGCCAGCAATCGGGGGTTCTCTGGAAACACCATATATTTT

J gene: TRBJ2-7
D gene: TRBD1
V gene: TRBV9
clone size: NA
CDR3 protein: CASSAGQAPYEQYF
CDR3 DNA: TGTGCCAGCAGTGCAGGACAGGCCCCCTACGAGCAGTACTTC

J gene: TRBJ1-2
D gene: NA
V gene: TRBV29-1
clone size: once
CDR3 protein: CSVEARREPYGYTF
CDR3 DNA: TGCAGCGTTGAAGCCAGGAGGGAACCGTATGGCTACACCTTC

J gene: TRBJ2-1
D gene: NA
V gene: TRBV20-1
clone size: NA
CDR3 protein: CSARMYNEQFF
CDR3 DNA: TGCAGTGCCAGGATGTACAATGAGCAGTTCTTC

J gene: TRBJ1-3
D gene: NA
V gene: TRBV6-1
clone size: NA
CDR3 protein: CASSAVRFSGNTIYF
CDR3 DNA: TGTGCCAGCAGTGCAGTCAGGTTCTCTGGAAATACCATATATTTT

J gene: TRBJ2-2
D gene: NA
V gene: TRBV27
clone size: NA
CDR3 protein: CASSQGSPNALFF
CDR3 DNA: TGTGCCAGCTCACAAGGGAGCCCCAATGCGCTGTTTTTT

J gene: TRBJ2-2
D gene: NA
V gene: TRBV9
clone size: NA
CDR3 protein: CASGGARNTGELFF
CDR3 DNA: TGTGCCAGCGGAGGGGCTCGAAACACCGGGGAGCTGTTTTTT

J gene: TRBJ2-7
D gene: NA
V gene: TRBV11-3
clone size: NA
CDR3 protein: CASSLRQGREQYF
CDR3 DNA: TGTGCCAGCAGCTTACGCCAGGGGCGCGAGCAGTACTTC

J gene: TRBJ2-5
D gene: TRBD2
V gene: TRBV28
clone size: NA
CDR3 protein: CASSLAQDGGYQETQYF
CDR3 DNA: TGTGCCAGCAGTTTAGCACAGGACGGGGGGTACCAAGAGACCCAGTACTTC

J gene: TRBJ1-4
D gene: NA
V gene: TRBV2
clone size: NA
CDR3 protein: CASSGEEKLFF
CDR3 DNA: TGTGCCAGCAGCGGGGAAGAAAAACTGTTTTTT

J gene: TRBJ1-6
D gene: TRBD1
V gene: TRBV4-3
clone size: NA
CDR3 protein: CASSQLPGQNNSPLHF
CDR3 DNA: TGCGCCAGCAGCCAACTACCGGGACAGAATAATTCACCCCTCCACTTT

J gene: TRBJ1-2
D gene: NA
V gene: TRBV25-1
clone size: NA
CDR3 protein: CASSDYGYTF
CDR3 DNA: TGTGCCAGCAGCGACTATGGCTACACCTTC

J gene: TRBJ1-2
D gene: NA
V gene: TRBV5-1
clone size: NA
CDR3 protein: CASSPGGDNYGYTF
CDR3 DNA: TGCGCCAGCAGCCCCGGAGGGGATAACTATGGCTACACCTTC

J gene: TRBJ1-5
D gene: NA
V gene: TRBV19
clone size: NA
CDR3 protein: CASTASGLPRPQHF
CDR3 DNA: TGTGCCAGTACGGCCTCAGGGCTACCACGACCCCAGCATTTT

J gene: TRBJ2-2
D gene: NA
V gene: TRBV7-9
clone size: NA
CDR3 protein: CASISEGELFF
CDR3 DNA: TGTGCCAGCATCTCGGAGGGGGAGCTGTTTTTT

J gene: TRBJ2-7
D gene: TRBD2
V gene: TRBV7-9
clone size: NA
CDR3 protein: CASSFQRGSYEQYF
CDR3 DNA: TGTGCCAGCAGCTTCCAGCGGGGGAGCTACGAGCAGTACTTC

J gene: TRBJ1-5
D gene: NA
V gene: TRBV18
clone size: NA
CDR3 protein: CASSQSGASNQPQHF
CDR3 DNA: TGTGCCAGCTCCCAAAGCGGGGCTAGCAATCAGCCCCAGCATTTT

J gene: TRBJ2-3
D gene: NA
V gene: TRBV28
clone size: NA
CDR3 protein: CASSYDSGTDTQYF
CDR3 DNA: TGTGCCAGCAGTTACGATAGCGGCACAGATACGCAGTATTTT

J gene: TRBJ1-5
D gene: NA
V gene: TRBV12-5
clone size: NA
CDR3 protein: CASGLVLPVTGHYSNQPQHF
CDR3 DNA: TGTGCTAGTGGTTTGGTACTCCCCGTTACGGGTCACTATAGCAATCAGCCCCAGCATTTT

J gene: TRBJ2-3
D gene: NA
V gene: TRBV14
clone size: NA
CDR3 protein: CASSPGKRHTQYF
CDR3 DNA: TGTGCCAGCAGCCCGGGTAAAAGACATACGCAGTATTTT

J gene: TRBJ1-4
D gene: NA
V gene: TRBV30
clone size: NA
CDR3 protein: CAWSIGSGYEKLFF
CDR3 DNA: TGTGCCTGGAGTATTGGGTCAGGATATGAAAAACTGTTTTTT

J gene: TRBJ1-1
D gene: NA
V gene: TRBV27
clone size: NA
CDR3 protein: CASSSASWGGTEAFF
CDR3 DNA: TGTGCCAGCAGTTCCGCCAGCTGGGGAGGTACTGAAGCTTTCTTT

J gene: TRBJ1-1
D gene: TRBD1
V gene: TRBV25-1
clone size: NA
CDR3 protein: CASRRTGGENTEAFF
CDR3 DNA: TGTGCCAGCAGAAGGACAGGGGGTGAGAACACTGAAGCTTTCTTT

J gene: TRBJ2-1
D gene: NA
V gene: TRBV30
clone size: NA
CDR3 protein: CAWSSGTRIANEQFF
CDR3 DNA: TGTGCCTGGAGCTCCGGGACACGGATTGCGAATGAGCAGTTCTTC

J gene: TRBJ2-6
D gene: TRBD2
V gene: TRBV19
clone size: NA
CDR3 protein: CASSPYGLAENSGANVLTF
CDR3 DNA: TGTGCCAGTAGTCCGTATGGACTAGCGGAGAACTCTGGGGCCAACGTCCTGACTTTC

J gene: TRBJ2-7
D gene: NA
V gene: TRBV28
clone size: NA
CDR3 protein: CASSFAGQNSYEQYF
CDR3 DNA: TGTGCCAGCAGTTTCGCAGGACAGAACTCCTACGAGCAGTACTTC

J gene: TRBJ2-2
D gene: TRBD2
V gene: TRBV30
clone size: NA
CDR3 protein: CAWSKPGLDVGELFF
CDR3 DNA: TGTGCCTGGAGTAAACCGGGACTAGACGTCGGGGAGCTGTTTTTT

J gene: TRBJ1-1
D gene: TRBD1
V gene: TRBV4-3
clone size: NA
CDR3 protein: CASSQGHGQGKNTEAFF
CDR3 DNA: TGCGCCAGCAGCCAAGGACACGGACAGGGGAAGAACACTGAAGCTTTCTTT

J gene: TRBJ2-7
D gene: NA
V gene: TRBV7-2
clone size: NA
CDR3 protein: CASSSEQPWGATEQYF
CDR3 DNA: TGTGCCAGCAGCTCAGAGCAGCCATGGGGCGCCACCGAGCAGTACTTC

J gene: TRBJ1-5
D gene: TRBD1
V gene: TRBV16
clone size: NA
CDR3 protein: CASMGTGGNNQPQHF
CDR3 DNA: TGTGCCAGCATGGGGACAGGTGGGAACAATCAGCCCCAGCATTTT

J gene: TRBJ2-7
D gene: TRBD1
V gene: TRBV4-1
clone size: NA
CDR3 protein: CASSQDKSAWDRVYEQYF
CDR3 DNA: TGCGCCAGCAGCCAAGATAAGTCAGCCTGGGACAGGGTCTACGAGCAGTACTTC

J gene: TRBJ2-5
D gene: NA
V gene: TRBV29-1
clone size: NA
CDR3 protein: CSVFRRGGETQYF
CDR3 DNA: TGCAGCGTTTTCCGGCGTGGCGGAGAGACCCAGTACTTC

J gene: TRBJ2-7
D gene: NA
V gene: TRBV18
clone size: few
CDR3 protein: CASSPGAYEQYF
CDR3 DNA: TGTGCCAGCTCACCAGGGGCGTACGAGCAGTACTTC

J gene: TRBJ2-4
D gene: TRBD1
V gene: TRBV5-4
clone size: NA
CDR3 protein: CASSQQGGLAKNIQYF
CDR3 DNA: TGTGCCAGCAGTCAACAGGGGGGCCTAGCCAAAAACATTCAGTACTTC